A selection of T cell receptor beta chains follows, all from one sample in a study of CD8 T cells in Susac syndrome. TCRdb re-called the immunoSEQ multiplex PCR reads with MiXCR, one entry per CDR3 protein. The sample consists of some 160,000 distinct CDR3 sequences, approximately 95% of them appearing once. Source material: CD8+ T cells from PBMCs. All receptors come from a human donor with multiple sclerosis. Both conserved end residues are trimmed from each CDR3. The size entry is marked missing in some rows and otherwise reads once, few, many or a size class.

v_call clone_size cdr3_aa
TRBV7-8 NA ASSLTVSGAKNIQY
TRBV20-1 once SASRVSVTDTQY
TRBV28 NA ASSPFHYEQY
TRBV12-3/TRBV12-4 NA ASREGTVQETQY
TRBV19 once ASRGANEQF
TRBV3-1 once AAGQGQETQY
TRBV29-1 NA SVEAGAGNTGELF
TRBV7-6 once ASSPLAGESYEQY
TRBV7-9 NA ASSSAIRETQY
TRBV5-1 NA ASSLSLGTGLNTEAF
TRBV12-3/TRBV12-4 NA ASKPGLAESTDTQY
TRBV20-1 once SARNKQIYGYT
TRBV28 once ASSFRPEAYEQY
TRBV14 NA ASSQLMNTEAF
TRBV11-2 NA ASSLRGLSGLDGETQY